This T cell receptor (beta chain) stems from a study of cytotoxic CD8 clonotypes in ibrutinib-treated CLL. The wider study: Sequencing produced an average of roughly 270,000 productive templates and 94,082 productive rearrangements per sample.

Here immunoSEQ multiplex PCR was the method, and the copy in TCRdb shows in-frame clones only, minus some. The sample carries more than 110,000 clones, approximately 89% recorded once. J was trimmed by 8 bases and V by 2 bases; bases with no gene match: 11. Germline V gene sequence: CDR1 SGHNT, CDR2 YENEEA. The CDR3 length is 16 residues. Sequencing was performed on PBMCs, taken after 12 months of ibrutinib treatment. The receptor was isolated from a human donor with chronic lymphocytic leukemia. The chain joins TRBV11-3 to TRBJ2-1; the match to TRBD2 covers 8 bases. In DNA form, the CDR3 reads TGTGCCAGCAGCTTACAATCGGCGGGAGGTCTCGATGAGCAGTTCTTC. Its translation: CASSLQSAGGLDEQFF.